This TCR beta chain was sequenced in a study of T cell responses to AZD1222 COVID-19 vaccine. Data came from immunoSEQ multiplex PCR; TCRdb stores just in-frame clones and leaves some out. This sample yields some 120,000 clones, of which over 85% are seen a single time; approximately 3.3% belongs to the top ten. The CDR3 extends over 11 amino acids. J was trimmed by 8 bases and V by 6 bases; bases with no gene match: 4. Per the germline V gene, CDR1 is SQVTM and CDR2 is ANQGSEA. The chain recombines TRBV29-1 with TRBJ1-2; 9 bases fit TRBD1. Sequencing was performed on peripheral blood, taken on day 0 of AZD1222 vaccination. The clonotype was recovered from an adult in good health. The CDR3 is CSVQGAGGYTF. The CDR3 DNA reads TGCAGCGTACAGGGGGCAGGGGGCTACACCTTC. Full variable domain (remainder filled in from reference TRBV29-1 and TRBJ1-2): SAVISQKPSRDICQRGTSLTIQCQVDSQVTMMFWYRQQPGQSLTLIATANQGSEATYESGFVIDKFPISRPNLTFSTLTVSNMSPEDSSIYLCSVQGAGGYTFGSGTRLTVV.